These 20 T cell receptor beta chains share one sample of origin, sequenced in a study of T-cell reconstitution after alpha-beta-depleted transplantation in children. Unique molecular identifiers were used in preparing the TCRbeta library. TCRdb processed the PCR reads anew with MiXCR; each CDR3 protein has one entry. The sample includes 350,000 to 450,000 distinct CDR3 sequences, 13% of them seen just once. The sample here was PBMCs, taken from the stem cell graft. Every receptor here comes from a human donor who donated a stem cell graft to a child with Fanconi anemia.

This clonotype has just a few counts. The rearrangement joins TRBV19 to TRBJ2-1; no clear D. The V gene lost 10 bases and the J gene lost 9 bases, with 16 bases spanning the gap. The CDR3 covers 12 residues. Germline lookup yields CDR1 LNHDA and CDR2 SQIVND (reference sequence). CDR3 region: CATGPYFAEQFF. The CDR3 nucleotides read TGTGCCACCGGGCCTTACTTCGCTGAGCAGTTCTTC.

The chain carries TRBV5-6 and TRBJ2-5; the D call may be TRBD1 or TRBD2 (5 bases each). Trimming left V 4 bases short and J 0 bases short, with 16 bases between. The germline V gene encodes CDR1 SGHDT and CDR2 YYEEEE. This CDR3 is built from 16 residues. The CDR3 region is CASSTLGDPYQETQYF. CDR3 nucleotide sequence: TGTGCCAGCAGCACCCTGGGGGACCCCTACCAAGAGACCCAGTACTTC. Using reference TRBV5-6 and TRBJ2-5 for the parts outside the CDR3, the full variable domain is DAGVTQSPTHLIKTRGQQVTLRCSPKSGHDTVSWYQQALGQGPQFIFQYYEEEERQRGNFPDRFSGHQFPNYSSELNVNALLLGDSALYLCASSTLGDPYQETQYFGPGTRLLVL.

The DNA for the CDR3 is TGTGCCAGCAGCTTGGGTCAATACGAGAAGTACGTC. It yields the protein CASSLGQYEKYV. This chain joins TRBV5-6 and TRBJ2-7; D is uncertain. The V gene's germline CDR1 is SGHDT and CDR2 YYEEEE. The CDR3 is made up of 12 amino acids.

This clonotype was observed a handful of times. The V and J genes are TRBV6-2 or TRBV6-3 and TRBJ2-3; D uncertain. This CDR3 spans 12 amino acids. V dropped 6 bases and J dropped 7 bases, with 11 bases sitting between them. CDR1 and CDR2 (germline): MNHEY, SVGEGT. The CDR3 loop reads CASSANSYTQYF. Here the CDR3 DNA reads TGTGCCAGCAGCGCTAATTCGTATACGCAGTATTTT.

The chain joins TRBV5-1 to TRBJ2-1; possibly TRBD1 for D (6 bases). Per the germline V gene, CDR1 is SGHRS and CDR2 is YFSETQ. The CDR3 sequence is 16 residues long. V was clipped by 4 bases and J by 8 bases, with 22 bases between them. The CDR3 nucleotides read TGCGCCAGCAGCCAGGAACAGGGACCCCGCAGGGATGAGCAGTTCTTC. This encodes CASSQEQGPRRDEQFF. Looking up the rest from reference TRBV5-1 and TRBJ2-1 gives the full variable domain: KAGVTQTPRYLIKTRGQQVTLSCSPISGHRSVSWYQQTPGQGLQFLFEYFSETQRNKGNFPGRFSGRQFSNSRSEMNVSTLELGDSALYLCASSQEQGPRRDEQFFGPGTRLTVL.

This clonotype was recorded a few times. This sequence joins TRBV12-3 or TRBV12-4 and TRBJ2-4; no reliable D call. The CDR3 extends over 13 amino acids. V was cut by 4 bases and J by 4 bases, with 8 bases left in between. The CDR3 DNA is TGTGCCAGCAGTTATCACGGGAAAAACATTCAGTACTTC. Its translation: CASSYHGKNIQYF.

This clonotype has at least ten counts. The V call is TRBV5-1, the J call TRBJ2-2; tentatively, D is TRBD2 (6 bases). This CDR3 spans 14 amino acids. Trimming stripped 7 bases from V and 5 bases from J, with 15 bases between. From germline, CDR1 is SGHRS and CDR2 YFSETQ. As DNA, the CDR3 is TGCGCCAGCTGGTTAGACCGGGGGACCGGGGAGCTGTTTTTT. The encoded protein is CASWLDRGTGELFF.

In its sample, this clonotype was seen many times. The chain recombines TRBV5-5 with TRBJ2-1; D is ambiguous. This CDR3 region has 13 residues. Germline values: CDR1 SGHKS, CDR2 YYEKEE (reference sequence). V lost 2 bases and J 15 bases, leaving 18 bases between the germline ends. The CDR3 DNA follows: TGTGCCAGCAGCTTTCCCCCTTACCACTCGTGGTTCTTC. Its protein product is CASSFPPYHSWFF.

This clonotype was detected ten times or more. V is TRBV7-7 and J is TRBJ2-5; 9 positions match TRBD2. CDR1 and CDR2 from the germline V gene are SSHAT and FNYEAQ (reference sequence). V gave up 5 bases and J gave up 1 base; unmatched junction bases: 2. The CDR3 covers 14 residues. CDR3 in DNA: TGTGCCAGCAGCGCGGGGGGGCCCCAAGAGACCCAGTACTTC. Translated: CASSAGGPQETQYF.

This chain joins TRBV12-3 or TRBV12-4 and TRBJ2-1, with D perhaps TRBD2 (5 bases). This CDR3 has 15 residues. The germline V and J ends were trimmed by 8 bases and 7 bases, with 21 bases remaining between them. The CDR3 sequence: CASGGSGSSWNEQFF. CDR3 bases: TGTGCCAGCGGTGGGTCGGGAAGCTCCTGGAATGAGCAGTTCTTC.

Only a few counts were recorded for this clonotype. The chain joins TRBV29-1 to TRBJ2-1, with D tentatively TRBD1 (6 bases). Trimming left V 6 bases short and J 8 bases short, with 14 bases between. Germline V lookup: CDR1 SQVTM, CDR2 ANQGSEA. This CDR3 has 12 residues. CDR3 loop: CSVEIDRYEQFF. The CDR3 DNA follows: TGCAGCGTCGAAATCGACAGGTATGAGCAGTTCTTC.

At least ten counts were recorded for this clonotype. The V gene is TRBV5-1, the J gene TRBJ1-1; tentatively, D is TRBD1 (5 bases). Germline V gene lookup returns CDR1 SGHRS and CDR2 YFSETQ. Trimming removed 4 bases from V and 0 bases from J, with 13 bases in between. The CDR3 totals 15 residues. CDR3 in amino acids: CASSAGISMNTEAFF. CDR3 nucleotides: TGCGCCAGCAGCGCAGGGATTTCAATGAACACTGAAGCTTTCTTT.

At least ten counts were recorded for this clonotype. The CDR3 spells CASSLAHEQFF. The CDR3 DNA follows: TGTGCCAGCAGTTTAGCGCATGAGCAGTTCTTC. The chain uses TRBV28 and TRBJ2-1; D gene uncertain. The ends were cut back, 2 bases at V and 8 bases at J, with 4 bases in the middle. In germline, CDR1 is MDHEN, CDR2 SYDVKM. The CDR3 loop spans 11 amino acids. Using reference TRBV28 and TRBJ2-1 for the parts outside the CDR3, the full variable domain is DVKVTQSSRYLVKRTGEKVFLECVQDMDHENMFWYRQDPGLGLRLIYFSYDVKMKEKGDIPEGYSVSREKKERFSLILESASTNQTSMYLCASSLAHEQFFGPGTRLTVL.

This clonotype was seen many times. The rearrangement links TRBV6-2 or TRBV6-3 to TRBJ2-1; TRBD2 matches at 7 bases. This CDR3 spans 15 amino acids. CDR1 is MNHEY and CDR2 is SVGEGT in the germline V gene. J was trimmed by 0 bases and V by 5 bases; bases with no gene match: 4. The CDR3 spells CASSDGGSSYNEQFF. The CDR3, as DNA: TGTGCCAGCAGTGACGGGGGGAGCTCCTACAATGAGCAGTTCTTC.

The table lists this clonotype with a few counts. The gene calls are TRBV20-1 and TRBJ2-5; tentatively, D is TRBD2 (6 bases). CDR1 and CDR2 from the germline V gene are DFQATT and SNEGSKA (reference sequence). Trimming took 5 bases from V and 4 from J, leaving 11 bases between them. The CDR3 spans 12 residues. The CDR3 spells CSAYRDLETQYF. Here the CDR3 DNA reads TGCAGTGCTTATCGGGACTTAGAGACCCAGTACTTC.

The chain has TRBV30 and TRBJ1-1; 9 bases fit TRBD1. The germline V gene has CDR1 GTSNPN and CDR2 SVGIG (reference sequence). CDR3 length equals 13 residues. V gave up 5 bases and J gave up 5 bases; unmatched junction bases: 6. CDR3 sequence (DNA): TGTGCCTGGGGACAGGGGTGGGGGACTGAAGCTTTCTTT. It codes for CAWGQGWGTEAFF.

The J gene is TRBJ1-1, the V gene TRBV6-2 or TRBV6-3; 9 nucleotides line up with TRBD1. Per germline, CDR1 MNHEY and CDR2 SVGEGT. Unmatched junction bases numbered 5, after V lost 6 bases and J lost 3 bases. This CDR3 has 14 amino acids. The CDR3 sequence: CASRARDRDTEAFF. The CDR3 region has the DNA TGTGCCAGCAGAGCCCGGGACAGGGACACTGAAGCTTTCTTT.

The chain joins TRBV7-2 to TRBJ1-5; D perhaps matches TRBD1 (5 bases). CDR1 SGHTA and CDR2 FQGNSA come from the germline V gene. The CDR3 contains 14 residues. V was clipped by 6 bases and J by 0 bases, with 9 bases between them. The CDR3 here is CASRPDNSNQPQHF. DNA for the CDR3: TGTGCCAGCAGGCCGGACAATAGCAATCAGCCCCAGCATTTT.

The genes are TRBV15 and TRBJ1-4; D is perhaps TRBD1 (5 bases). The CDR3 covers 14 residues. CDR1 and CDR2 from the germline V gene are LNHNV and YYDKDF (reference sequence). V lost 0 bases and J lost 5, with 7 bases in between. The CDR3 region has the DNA TGTGCCACCAGCAGAGATCGGGGGAATGAAAAACTGTTTTTT. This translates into CATSRDRGNEKLFF.

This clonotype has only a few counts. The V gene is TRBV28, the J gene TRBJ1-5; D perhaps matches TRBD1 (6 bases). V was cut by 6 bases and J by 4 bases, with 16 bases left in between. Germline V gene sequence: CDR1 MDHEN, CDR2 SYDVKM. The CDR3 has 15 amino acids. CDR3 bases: TGTGCCAGCAGAATACTCAGGGGCGCAAATCAGCCCCAGCATTTT. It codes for CASRILRGANQPQHF.